The present T cell receptor beta chain was sequenced within a study of T cell responses to AZD1222 COVID-19 vaccine. Some clones are missing from TCRdb's copy, which holds only in-frame ones; the method was immunoSEQ multiplex PCR. The sample includes tens of thousands of clones, approximately 90% of them seen just once. Trimming took 7 bases from V and 4 from J, leaving 14 bases between them. In germline, CDR1 is SQVTM, CDR2 ANQGSEA. The CDR3 contains 13 residues. Here the sequenced sample was peripheral blood, taken on day 0 of AZD1222 vaccination. The source of this sequence is an adult in good health. This chain connects TRBV29-1 to TRBJ1-5; no firm D call. The CDR3 DNA reads TGCAGCGCTGCTGAGGGTCAGAATCAGCCCCAGCATTTT. Amino acid sequence: CSAAEGQNQPQHF. The full variable domain, completed using reference TRBV29-1 and TRBJ1-5, is SAVISQKPSRDICQRGTSLTIQCQVDSQVTMMFWYRQQPGQSLTLIATANQGSEATYESGFVIDKFPISRPNLTFSTLTVSNMSPEDSSIYLCSAAEGQNQPQHFGDGTRLSIL.